The 2 T cell receptor beta chains below were found in one sample sequenced in a study of T cell repertoires in cytomegalovirus infection. TCRdb processed the reads anew with MiXCR; each CDR3 protein has one entry. This table holds more than 200,000 distinct CDR3 sequences, roughly 9% found once. Sequencing was performed on PBMCs. The source of these receptors is a human donor in good health (CMV status not recorded). Some clones in this sample may be carry-over from other donors' samples.

This clonotype was observed at least ten times. This chain joins TRBV7-2 and TRBJ2-5; D may match TRBD1 or TRBD2 (5 bases each). The CDR3 has 16 residues. V was pared by 0 bases and J by 1 base, with 12 bases between. CDR1 is SGHTA and CDR2 is FQGNSA in the germline V gene. Here the CDR3 DNA reads TGTGCCAGCAGCTTAGCAGGGGACGGACCCCAAGAGACCCAGTACTTC. Amino acids: CASSLAGDGPQETQYF.

In its sample, this clonotype was seen many times. The chain uses TRBV7-2 and TRBJ1-6; TRBD1 might be the D (5 bases). This CDR3 has 14 amino acids. Germline V gives CDR1 SGHTA, CDR2 FQGNSA. V shed 7 bases and J shed 8 bases, with 15 bases lying between them. The CDR3 DNA sequence: TGTGCCAGCAACCACGGGACGGCGCATTCACCCCTCCACTTT. Its protein product is CASNHGTAHSPLHF.